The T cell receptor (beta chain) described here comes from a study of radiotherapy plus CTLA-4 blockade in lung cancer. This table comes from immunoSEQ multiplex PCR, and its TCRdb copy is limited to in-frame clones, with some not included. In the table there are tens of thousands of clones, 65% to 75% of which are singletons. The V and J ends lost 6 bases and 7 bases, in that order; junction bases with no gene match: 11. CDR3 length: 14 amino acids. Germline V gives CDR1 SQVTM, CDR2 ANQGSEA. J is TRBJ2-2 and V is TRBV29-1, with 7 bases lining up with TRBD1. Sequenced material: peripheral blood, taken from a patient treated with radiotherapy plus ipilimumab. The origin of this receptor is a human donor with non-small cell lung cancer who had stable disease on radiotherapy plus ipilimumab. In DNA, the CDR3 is TGCAGCGTGGGGACGACAGGGTTGGGCGGGGAGCTGTTTTTT. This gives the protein CSVGTTGLGGELFF.